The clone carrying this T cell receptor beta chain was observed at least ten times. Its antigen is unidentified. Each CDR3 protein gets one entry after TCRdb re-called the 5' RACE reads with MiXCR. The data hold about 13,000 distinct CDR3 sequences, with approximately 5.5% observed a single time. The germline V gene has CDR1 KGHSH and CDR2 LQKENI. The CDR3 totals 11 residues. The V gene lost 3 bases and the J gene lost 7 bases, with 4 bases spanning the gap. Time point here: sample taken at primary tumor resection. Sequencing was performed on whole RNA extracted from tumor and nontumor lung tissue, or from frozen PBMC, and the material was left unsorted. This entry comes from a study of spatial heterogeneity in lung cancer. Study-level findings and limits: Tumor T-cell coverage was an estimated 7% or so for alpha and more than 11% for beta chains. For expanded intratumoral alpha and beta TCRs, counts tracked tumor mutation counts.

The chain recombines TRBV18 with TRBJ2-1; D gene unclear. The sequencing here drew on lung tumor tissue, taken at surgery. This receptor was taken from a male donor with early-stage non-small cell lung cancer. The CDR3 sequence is CASSPFNEQFF. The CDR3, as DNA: TGTGCCAGCTCACCTTTTAATGAGCAGTTCTTC.